The source of this TCR beta chain is a study of identical twins. Study observations and caveats: Twins' surplus sharing was weaker for beta out-of-frame sequences.

One entry per CDR3 protein results from TCRdb running MiXCR on the 5' RACE reads. The sample lists approximately 680,000 distinct CDR3 sequences, under 8.5% occurring once. The CDR3 contains 16 residues. The ends were cut back, 0 bases at V and 2 bases at J, with 13 bases in the middle. The V gene's germline CDR1 is SGHTA and CDR2 FQGTGA. This clonotype has only a few counts. Its specificity is not known. The same sample was also used in a study of yellow fever vaccine responses in identical twins. This second study notes: Convergence reportedly seemed to mark part of the twins' vaccine T cell response, with personalization marking the rest.

The sequencing sample was made of PBMCs. The origin of this receptor is a woman younger than 35 in good health. The V call is TRBV7-3, the J call TRBJ2-5; D is perhaps TRBD1 (6 bases). The CDR3 nucleotides are TGTGCCAGCAGCTTAACCCCGGACAGAAAACAAGAGACCCAGTACTTC. It yields the protein CASSLTPDRKQETQYF.